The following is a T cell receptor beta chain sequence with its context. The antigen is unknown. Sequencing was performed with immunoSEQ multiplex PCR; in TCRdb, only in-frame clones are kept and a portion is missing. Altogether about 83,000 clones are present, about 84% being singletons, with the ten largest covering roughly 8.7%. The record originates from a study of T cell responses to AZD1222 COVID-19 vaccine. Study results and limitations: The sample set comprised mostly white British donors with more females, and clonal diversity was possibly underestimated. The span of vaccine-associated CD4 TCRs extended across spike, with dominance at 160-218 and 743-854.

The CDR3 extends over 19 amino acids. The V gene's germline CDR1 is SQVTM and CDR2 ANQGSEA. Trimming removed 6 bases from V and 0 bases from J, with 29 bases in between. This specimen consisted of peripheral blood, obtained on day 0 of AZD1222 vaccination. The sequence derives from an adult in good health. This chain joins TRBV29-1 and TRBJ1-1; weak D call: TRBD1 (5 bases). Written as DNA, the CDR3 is TGCAGCGTATTCCCGAGGGCTTTGGGGACGGAGAGAGTGAACACTGAAGCTTTCTTT. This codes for CSVFPRALGTERVNTEAFF.